The 27 T cell receptor beta chains given below trace back to one sample, sequenced in a study of low-dose radiotherapy and immunotherapy resistance in tumors. Stated time point: before trial treatment. First-strand cDNA used TRAV- and TRBV-specific primers, covering alpha and beta chains. TCR amplification ran roughly 20 PCR cycles using constant-region and V-primer adapter primers. TCRdb re-called the reads with MiXCR, one entry per CDR3 protein. The sample carries around 79,000 distinct CDR3 sequences, approximately 17% recorded once. Here the sequenced sample was PBMCs, taken before treatment. These receptors were taken from a male donor with prostate cancer.

This clonotype was observed at least ten times. The V and J genes are TRBV12-3 or TRBV12-4 and TRBJ2-1, with TRBD2 matching over 7 bases. Trimming took 6 bases from V and 3 from J; bases not matched to a gene: 8. CDR3 size: 15 residues. The CDR3 protein is CASSTNQRDYNEQFF. The CDR3 region has the DNA TGTGCCAGCAGCACGAACCAGCGGGACTACAATGAGCAGTTCTTC.

As regards this clonotype: A far bigger clonotype differs at one base, so this is likely a read error. CDR3 amino acids: CASSLAAGPYNEQYF. The CDR3 region has the DNA TGCGCCAGCAGCTTGGCCGCGGGACCCTACAATGAGCAGTACTTC. The rearrangement joins TRBV5-1 to TRBJ2-5; a weak D match, TRBD2 (6 bases). Trimming removed 0 bases at V and 11 bases at J, with 20 bases between. Germline CDR1 SGHRS, CDR2 YFSETQ. This CDR3 spans 15 amino acids.

The genes are TRBV5-6 and TRBJ1-4; D uncertain. Germline V CDR1 and CDR2: SGHDT, YYEEEE. Between the trimmed V and J ends, which lost 1 base and 10 bases, there was a span of 11 bases. CDR3 size: 13 residues. The CDR3 DNA sequence: TGTGCCAGCAGCTTGCAATCAGCGGGAAAACTGTTTTTT. It codes for CASSLQSAGKLFF.

This clonotype was observed at least ten times. The chain combines TRBV14 with TRBJ2-1, with D perhaps assigned TRBD1 or TRBD2 (6 bases each). Trimming removed 0 bases at V and 14 bases at J, with 14 bases between. This CDR3 has 13 amino acids. Germline V CDR1 and CDR2: SGHDN, FVKESK. The CDR3 region is CASSQDFGGLEFF. The CDR3 bases are TGTGCCAGCAGCCAAGATTTCGGGGGCCTAGAGTTCTTC.

This clonotype occurred many times. The chain recombines TRBV7-9 with TRBJ1-1; possible D gene TRBD1, 5 bases. Trimming stripped 6 bases from V and 0 bases from J, with 14 bases between. Germline CDR1 and CDR2: SEHNR and FQNEAQ (reference sequence). The CDR3 length is 15 residues. Written as DNA, the CDR3 is TGTGCCAGCAGACAATCCGACAGTATGAACACTGAAGCTTTCTTT. It yields the protein CASRQSDSMNTEAFF.

This clonotype was seen repeatedly, ten times or more. The V gene is TRBV5-4, the J gene TRBJ2-5; 8 bases line up with TRBD1. Germline V gives CDR1 SGHNT, CDR2 YYREEE (reference sequence). The CDR3 runs 17 residues. With V trimmed by 1 base and J by 1 base, 9 bases remained unmatched. The CDR3 sequence: CASSLPPGTGFQETQYF. In DNA form, the CDR3 reads TGTGCCAGCAGCTTGCCCCCTGGGACAGGTTTCCAAGAGACCCAGTACTTC.

This clonotype was picked up many times. This chain connects TRBV6-8 to TRBJ1-1; no reliable D call. Per germline, CDR1 MNHGY and CDR2 SAAAGT. Trimming stripped 6 bases from V and 1 base from J, with 15 bases between. The CDR3 runs 15 residues. The CDR3 here is CASSYARAGNTEAFF. Here the CDR3 DNA reads TGTGCCAGCAGCTACGCCCGGGCAGGGAACACTGAAGCTTTCTTT.

A note on this clonotype: A far larger clone lies a single base away; this is likely a read error. The chain has TRBV10-3 and TRBJ2-1; the D call may be TRBD1 or TRBD2 (6 bases each). CDR3 size: 14 residues. V was cut by 6 bases and J by 10 bases, with 19 bases left in between. CDR1 and CDR2 from the germline V gene are ENHRY and SYGVKD. For the CDR3, the DNA is TGTGCCATCAGGCGGGACACCTCCTACTACGAGCAGTTCTTC. Protein: CAIRRDTSYYEQFF.

The sample holds many counts of this clonotype. The CDR3 sequence is CASSQFRESGELFF. In DNA form, the CDR3 reads TGTGCCAGCAGCCAATTCAGGGAGTCCGGGGAGCTGTTTTTT. V is TRBV3-1 and J is TRBJ2-2; D is possibly TRBD1 or TRBD2 (5 bases each). Trimming left V 2 bases short and J 6 bases short, with 10 bases between. Germline loops: CDR1 LGHDT, CDR2 YNNKEL (reference sequence). The CDR3 is 14 residues long.

The chain links TRBV7-2 to TRBJ2-1; D uncertain. Germline loops: CDR1 SGHTA, CDR2 FQGNSA. V lost 1 base, J lost 10 bases, and 5 bases lay in between. CDR3 size: 11 residues. For the CDR3, the DNA is TGTGCCAGCAGCTTAGTATACGAGCAGTTCTTC. Translation gives CASSLVYEQFF.

This clonotype was seen many times. The chain combines TRBV7-9 with TRBJ2-5; D is perhaps TRBD2 (6 bases). CDR1 and CDR2 (germline): SEHNR, FQNEAQ (reference sequence). The CDR3 spans 15 residues. Trimming cost V 5 bases and J 1 base, with 14 bases left between them. CDR3 in DNA: TGTGCCAGCAGCCCCCTGGGGGACTTCCAAGAGACCCAGTACTTC. It encodes CASSPLGDFQETQYF.

This clonotype was seen many times. The gene calls are TRBV10-3 and TRBJ1-4, with 10 bases lining up with TRBD1. The V gene's germline CDR1 is ENHRY and CDR2 SYGVKD. The V segment lost 8 bases and the J segment 7 bases; nucleotides outside the gene matches: 4. This CDR3 spans 13 amino acids. CDR3: CAIGTGDGEKLFF. The CDR3 DNA sequence: TGTGCCATCGGGACAGGGGACGGTGAAAAACTGTTTTTT.

This clonotype has ten or more counts. This chain uses TRBV5-1 with TRBJ2-1; TRBD2 aligns across 7 bases. The trim removed 0 bases at V and 10 bases at J, leaving 7 bases unmatched. Germline V CDR1 and CDR2: SGHRS, YFSETQ. This CDR3 contains 14 residues. DNA for the CDR3: TGCGCCAGCAGCTTGGCGGGGGGAGACTGGGAGCAGTTCTTC. Its protein is CASSLAGGDWEQFF.

This clonotype has ten or more counts. This chain uses TRBV7-9 with TRBJ2-1; 16 nucleotides line up with TRBD2. The length of the CDR3 is 20 residues. Germline values: CDR1 SEHNR, CDR2 FQNEAQ (reference sequence). After removal of 4 bases from V and 0 bases from J, the junction contained 9 bases not matched to a gene. CDR3 sequence reads: CASSSRGLAGGQSSYNEQFF. The CDR3 nucleotides read TGTGCCAGCAGCTCGAGGGGACTAGCGGGGGGGCAGAGCTCCTACAATGAGCAGTTCTTC. Full variable domain (outside the CDR3, taken from reference TRBV7-9 and TRBJ2-1): DTGVSQNPRHKITKRGQNVTFRCDPISEHNRLYWYRQTLGQGPEFLTYFQNEAQLEKSRLLSDRFSAERPKGSFSTLEIQRTEQGDSAMYLCASSSRGLAGGQSSYNEQFFGPGTRLTVL.

This clonotype was seen at least ten times. The chain has TRBV20-1 and TRBJ2-5, with 14 bases aligning to TRBD2. The length of the CDR3 is 19 residues. The germline V gene has CDR1 DFQATT and CDR2 SNEGSKA (reference sequence). Trimming at V came to 6 bases and at J to 1 base, leaving 16 bases not matched to a gene. CDR3 bases: TGCAGTGCAACCGACCGAAGACTAGCGGGGGGGCCGTTCCAAGAGACCCAGTACTTC. Its protein is CSATDRRLAGGPFQETQYF.

This clonotype showed up many times. The V call is TRBV2, the J call TRBJ2-7, with 9 bases that match TRBD2. The V gene's germline CDR1 is SNHLY and CDR2 FYNNEI. The CDR3 length is 15 residues. Trimming at V came to 2 bases and at J to 6 bases, leaving 8 bases not matched to a gene. The CDR3 reads CASSERAGGAREQYF. In DNA form, the CDR3 reads TGTGCCAGCAGTGAACGGGCGGGAGGGGCTCGCGAGCAGTACTTC.

This clonotype was found many times. The chain joins TRBV20-1 to TRBJ2-1; D could derive from TRBD1 or TRBD2 (6 bases each). This CDR3 has 13 amino acids. Between the trimmed V and J ends, which lost 3 bases and 7 bases, there was a span of 13 bases. Germline values: CDR1 DFQATT, CDR2 SNEGSKA (reference sequence). CDR3 residues: CSASLTRGNEQFF. CDR3 coding DNA: TGCAGTGCTAGTCTGACTAGGGGGAATGAGCAGTTCTTC.

The sample holds many counts of this clonotype. This chain uses TRBV27 with TRBJ1-1; perhaps TRBD1 as D (6 bases). Germline CDR1 MNHEY, CDR2 SMNVEV (reference sequence). This CDR3 has 13 residues. V was pared by 6 bases and J by 4 bases, with 12 bases between. CDR3 nucleotide sequence: TGTGCCAGCAGCCCGAGGACAGCCACTGAAGCTTTCTTT. It specifies CASSPRTATEAFF.

This clonotype has at least ten counts. The V and J genes are TRBV20-1 and TRBJ2-5; D may match TRBD1 or TRBD2 (7 bases each). CDR1 is DFQATT and CDR2 is SNEGSKA in the germline V gene (reference sequence). The CDR3 extends over 15 amino acids. V lost 5 bases to trimming and J lost 5 bases, with 21 bases between them. DNA for the CDR3: TGCAGTGCTCGCGAAATACAGGGGAGGGGGGAGACCCAGTACTTC. Its protein product is CSAREIQGRGETQYF.

In this sample, this clonotype turned up many times. The gene calls are TRBV7-9 and TRBJ1-1; D remains ambiguous. The CDR3 totals 14 residues. Trimming removed 2 bases from V and 2 bases from J, with 9 bases in between. In germline, CDR1 is SEHNR, CDR2 FQNEAQ (reference sequence). The CDR3 nucleotides read TGTGCCAGCAGCTTACCCCAGCGAAACACTGAAGCTTTCTTT. Translation gives CASSLPQRNTEAFF.

This clonotype was seen ten or more times. The chain recombines TRBV29-1 with TRBJ2-2, with D possibly TRBD2 on 7 matching bases. Per germline, CDR1 SQVTM and CDR2 ANQGSEA. The CDR3 covers 13 residues. Trimming shortened V by 2 bases and J by 4 bases, and 8 bases separated the two germline ends. CDR3 DNA: TGCAGCGTTGAAAGGGGGGGCACCGGGGAGCTGTTTTTT. The encoded protein is CSVERGGTGELFF.

This clonotype has a count of ten or more. The chain recombines TRBV7-3 with TRBJ2-2; D might be TRBD2 (6 bases). The germline V gene has CDR1 SGHTA and CDR2 FQGTGA. The V end lost 1 base, the J end lost 1 base, and 10 bases lay between the germline ends. The CDR3 extends over 16 amino acids. CDR3 DNA sequence: TGTGCCAGCAGCTTAATGCCAGCGGGGAACACCGGGGAGCTGTTTTTT. It specifies CASSLMPAGNTGELFF.

Ten or more counts support this clonotype. The rearrangement links TRBV16 to TRBJ1-6, with a tentative D call TRBD1 (6 bases). The CDR3 has 18 amino acids. With 4 bases removed from V and 7 bases from J, the gap between germline ends came to 23 bases. Germline-derived CDR1 and CDR2 are KGHSY and FQNENV. The CDR3 region is CASSPYSFFQGTNSPLHF. The CDR3 DNA reads TGTGCCAGCAGCCCATATAGTTTTTTTCAGGGGACCAATTCACCCCTCCACTTT. Combining the CDR3 with reference TRBV16 and TRBJ1-6 gives the whole variable domain GEEVAQTPKHLVRGEGQKAKLYCAPIKGHSYVFWYQQVLKNEFKFLISFQNENVFDETGMPKERFSAKCLPNSPCSLEIQATKLEDSAVYFCASSPYSFFQGTNSPLHFGNGTRLTVT.

Concerning this clonotype itself: It differs at one base from a far larger clone, so likely a read error. This rearrangement joins TRBV6-6 to TRBJ2-3, with D unclear. CDR1 and CDR2 (germline): MNHNY, SVGAGI (reference sequence). The length of the CDR3 is 16 residues. V lost 6 bases and J 0 bases, leaving 16 bases between the germline ends. CDR3 sequence (DNA): TGTGCCAGCAGGTCCGGCTCACCAAGGAGCACAGATACGCAGTATTTT. Amino acids: CASRSGSPRSTDTQYF.

This clonotype was recorded many times. V and J are TRBV28 and TRBJ2-1; 7 bases map to TRBD1. With V trimmed by 6 bases and J by 5 bases, 13 bases remained unmatched. In germline, CDR1 is MDHEN, CDR2 SYDVKM. The CDR3 extends over 16 amino acids. DNA for the CDR3: TGTGCCAGCAGGTTAACAGGGGCTTCCTTTGACAATGAGCAGTTCTTC. Its protein is CASRLTGASFDNEQFF.

Comments on this clonotype: A far larger clone is one base from this, pointing to a likely read error. The rearrangement joins TRBV29-1 to TRBJ2-7, with 7 bases lining up with TRBD2. Unmatched junction bases numbered 13, after V lost 7 bases and J lost 7 bases. This CDR3 has 13 residues. Germline V gives CDR1 SQVTM, CDR2 ANQGSEA. The CDR3 sequence: CSAWGGGEYEQYF. The CDR3 DNA sequence: TGCAGCGCCTGGGGGGGGGGAGAGTATGAGCAGTACTTC.

This clonotype was counted at least ten times. This chain joins TRBV7-2 and TRBJ2-7, with D unresolved. Germline CDR1 reads SGHTA; CDR2 reads FQGNSA. CDR3 length equals 14 residues. V was shortened by 2 bases and J by 2 bases, with 10 bases between the two germline ends. CDR3 nucleotide sequence: TGTGCCAGCAGCTTAACTTCGGGCACCTACGAGCAGTACTTC. Translating it yields CASSLTSGTYEQYF.